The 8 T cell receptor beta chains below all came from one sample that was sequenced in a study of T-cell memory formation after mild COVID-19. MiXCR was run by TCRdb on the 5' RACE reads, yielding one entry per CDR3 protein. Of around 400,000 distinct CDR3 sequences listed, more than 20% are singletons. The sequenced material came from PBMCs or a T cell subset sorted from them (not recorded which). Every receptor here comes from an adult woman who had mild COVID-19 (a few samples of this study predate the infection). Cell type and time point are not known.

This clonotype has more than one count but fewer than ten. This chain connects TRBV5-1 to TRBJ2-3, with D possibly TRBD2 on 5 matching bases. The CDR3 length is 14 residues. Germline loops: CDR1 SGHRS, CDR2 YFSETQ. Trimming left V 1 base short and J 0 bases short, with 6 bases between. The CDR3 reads CASSLWESTDTQYF. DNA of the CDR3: TGCGCCAGCAGCTTGTGGGAGAGCACAGATACGCAGTATTTT.

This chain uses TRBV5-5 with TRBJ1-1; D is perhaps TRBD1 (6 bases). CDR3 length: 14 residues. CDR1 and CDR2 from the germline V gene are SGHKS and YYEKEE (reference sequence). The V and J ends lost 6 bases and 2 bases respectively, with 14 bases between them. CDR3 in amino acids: CASTMGGLNTEAFF. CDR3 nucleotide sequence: TGTGCCAGCACCATGGGGGGGCTTAACACTGAAGCTTTCTTT.

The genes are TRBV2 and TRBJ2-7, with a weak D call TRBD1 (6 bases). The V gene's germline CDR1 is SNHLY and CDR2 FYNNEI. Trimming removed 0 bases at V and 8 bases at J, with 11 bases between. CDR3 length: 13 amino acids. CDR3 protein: CASSEARGEKQYF. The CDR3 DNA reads TGTGCCAGCAGTGAAGCCAGGGGTGAGAAGCAGTACTTC.

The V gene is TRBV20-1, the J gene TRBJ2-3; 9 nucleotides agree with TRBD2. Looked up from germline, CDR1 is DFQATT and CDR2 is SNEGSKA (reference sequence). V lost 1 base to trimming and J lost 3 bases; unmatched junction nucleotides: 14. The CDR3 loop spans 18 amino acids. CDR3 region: CSARVVAGAVLQTDTQYF. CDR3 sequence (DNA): TGCAGTGCTAGAGTGGTAGCGGGAGCGGTTTTGCAGACAGATACGCAGTATTTT.

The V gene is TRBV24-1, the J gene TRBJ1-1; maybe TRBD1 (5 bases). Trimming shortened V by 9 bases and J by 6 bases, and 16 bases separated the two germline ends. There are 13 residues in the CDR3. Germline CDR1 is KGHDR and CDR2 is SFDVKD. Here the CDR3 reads CATSPGPAAEAFF. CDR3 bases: TGTGCCACCTCACCGGGGCCTGCGGCTGAAGCTTTCTTT.

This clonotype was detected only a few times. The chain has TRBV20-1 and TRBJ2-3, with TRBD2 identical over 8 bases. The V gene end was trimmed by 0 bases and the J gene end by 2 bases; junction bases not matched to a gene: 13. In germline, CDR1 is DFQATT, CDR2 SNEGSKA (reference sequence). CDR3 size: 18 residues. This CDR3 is CSARDRSGSRRITDTQYF. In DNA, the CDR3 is TGCAGTGCTAGAGATCGGAGCGGGAGCCGGAGAATCACAGATACGCAGTATTTT.

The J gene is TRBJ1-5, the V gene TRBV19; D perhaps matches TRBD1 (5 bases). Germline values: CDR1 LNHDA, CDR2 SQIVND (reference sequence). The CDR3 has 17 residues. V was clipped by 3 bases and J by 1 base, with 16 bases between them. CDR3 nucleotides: TGTGCCAGTAGTATCCAAATAGGAGGACAAAGCAATCAGCCCCAGCATTTT. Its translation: CASSIQIGGQSNQPQHF.

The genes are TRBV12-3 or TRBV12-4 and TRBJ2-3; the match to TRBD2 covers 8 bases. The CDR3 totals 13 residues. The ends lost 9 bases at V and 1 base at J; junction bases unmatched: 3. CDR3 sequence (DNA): TGTGCCAGTGAGACTAGCGGCACAGATACGCAGTATTTT. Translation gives CASETSGTDTQYF.